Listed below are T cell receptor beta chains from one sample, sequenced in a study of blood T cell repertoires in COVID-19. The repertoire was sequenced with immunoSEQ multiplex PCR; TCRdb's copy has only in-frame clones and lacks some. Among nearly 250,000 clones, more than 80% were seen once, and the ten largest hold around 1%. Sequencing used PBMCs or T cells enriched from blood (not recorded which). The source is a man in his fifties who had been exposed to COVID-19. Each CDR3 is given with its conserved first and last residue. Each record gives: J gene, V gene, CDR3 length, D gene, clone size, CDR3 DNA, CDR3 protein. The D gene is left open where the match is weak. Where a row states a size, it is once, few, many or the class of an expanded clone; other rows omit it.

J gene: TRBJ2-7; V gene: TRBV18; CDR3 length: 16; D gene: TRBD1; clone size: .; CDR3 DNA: TGTGCCAGCTCACCGTACGGGACAGGGGACTCCTACGAGCAGTACTTC; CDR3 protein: CASSPYGTGDSYEQYF
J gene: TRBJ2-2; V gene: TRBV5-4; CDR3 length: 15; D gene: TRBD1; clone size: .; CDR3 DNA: TGTGCCAGCAGCTGGTCGGACAGGGGCACCGGGGAGCTGTTTTTT; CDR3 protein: CASSWSDRGTGELFF
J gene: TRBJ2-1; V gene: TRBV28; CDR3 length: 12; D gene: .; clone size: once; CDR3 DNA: TGTGCCACCCGTCCCCCCTACAATGAGCAGTTCTTC; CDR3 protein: CATRPPYNEQFF
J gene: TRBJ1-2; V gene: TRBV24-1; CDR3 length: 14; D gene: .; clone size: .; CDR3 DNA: TGTGCCACCAGTGATGTACAGACTAACTATGGCTACACCTTC; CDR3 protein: CATSDVQTNYGYTF
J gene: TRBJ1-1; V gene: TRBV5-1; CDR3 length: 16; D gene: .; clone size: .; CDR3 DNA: TGCGCCAGCAGCTTGGTCCAACAGGCTACGAACACTGAAGCTTTCTTT; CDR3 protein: CASSLVQQATNTEAFF
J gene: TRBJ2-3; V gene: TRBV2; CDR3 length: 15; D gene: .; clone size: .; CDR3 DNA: TGTGCCAGCAGTGAAGAGGGCAGGGGAACAGATACGCAGTATTTT; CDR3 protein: CASSEEGRGTDTQYF
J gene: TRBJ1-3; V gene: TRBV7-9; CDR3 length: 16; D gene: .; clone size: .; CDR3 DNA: TGTGCCAGCAGCTTGAGCCTGTCCGACTCTGGAAACACCATATATTTT; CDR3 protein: CASSLSLSDSGNTIYF
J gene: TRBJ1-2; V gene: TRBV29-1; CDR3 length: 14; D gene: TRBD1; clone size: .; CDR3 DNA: TGCAGCGGAGGGGGGACAGGGGGCGGCTATGGCTACACCTTC; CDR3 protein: CSGGGTGGGYGYTF
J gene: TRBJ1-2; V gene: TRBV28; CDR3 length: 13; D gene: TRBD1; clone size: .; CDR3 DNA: TGTGCCAGCAGTTTCGGGACAGACTATGGCTACACCTTC; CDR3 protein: CASSFGTDYGYTF
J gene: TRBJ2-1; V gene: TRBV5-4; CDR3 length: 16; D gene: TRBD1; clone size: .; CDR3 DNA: TGTGCCAGCAGCCCGACGCCGGGACAGATATACAATGAGCAGTTCTTC; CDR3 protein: CASSPTPGQIYNEQFF
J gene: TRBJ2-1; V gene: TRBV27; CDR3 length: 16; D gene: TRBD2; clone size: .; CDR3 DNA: TGTGCCAGCACCCCAGGACTAGCGGGAGTCGGCAATGAGCAGTTCTTC; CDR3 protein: CASTPGLAGVGNEQFF
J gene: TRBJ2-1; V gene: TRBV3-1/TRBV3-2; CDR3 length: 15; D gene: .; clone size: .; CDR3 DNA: TGTGCCAGCAGGCAGGGGTTAATAGCGGGCAATGAGCAGTTCTTC; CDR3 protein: CASRQGLIAGNEQFF
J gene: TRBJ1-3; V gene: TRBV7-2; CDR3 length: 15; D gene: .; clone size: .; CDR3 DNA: TGTGCCAGCAGCCTGCAGGTGACCTCTGGAAACACCATATATTTT; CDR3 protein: CASSLQVTSGNTIYF
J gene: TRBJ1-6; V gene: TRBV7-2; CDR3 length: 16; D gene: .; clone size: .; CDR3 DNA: TGTGCCAGCAGCTTACCTGGACAGCCCTACAATTCACCCCTCCACTTT; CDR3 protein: CASSLPGQPYNSPLHF
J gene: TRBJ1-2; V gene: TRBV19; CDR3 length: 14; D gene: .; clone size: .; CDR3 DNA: TGTGCCAGTAGTATAGACCGAGGACATACCGGCTACACCTTC; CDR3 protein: CASSIDRGHTGYTF
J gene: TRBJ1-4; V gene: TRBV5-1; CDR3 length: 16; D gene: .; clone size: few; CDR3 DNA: TGCGCCAGCAGCTTTGCTGGACAGAGACTTAATGAAAAACTGTTTTTT; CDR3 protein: CASSFAGQRLNEKLFF
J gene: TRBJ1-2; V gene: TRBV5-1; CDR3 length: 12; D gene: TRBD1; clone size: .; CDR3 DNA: TGCGCCAGCTCCGAGGACAGGCTCGGCTACACCTTC; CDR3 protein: CASSEDRLGYTF
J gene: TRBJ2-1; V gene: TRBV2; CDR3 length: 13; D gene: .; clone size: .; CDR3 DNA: TGTGCCAGCAACCAGCGGCAGGAGGGTGAGCAGTTCTTC; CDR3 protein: CASNQRQEGEQFF
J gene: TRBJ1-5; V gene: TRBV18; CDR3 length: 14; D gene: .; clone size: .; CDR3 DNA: TGTGCCAGCTCACCGAACACGGGTAATCAGCCCCAGCATTTT; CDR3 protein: CASSPNTGNQPQHF
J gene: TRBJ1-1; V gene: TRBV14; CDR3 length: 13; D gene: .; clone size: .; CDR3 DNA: TGTGCCAGCAGCCAGGGGGCTTACACTGAAGCTTTCTTT; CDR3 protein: CASSQGAYTEAFF
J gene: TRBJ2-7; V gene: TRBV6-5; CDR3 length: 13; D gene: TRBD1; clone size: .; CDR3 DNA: TGTGCCAGCAGCCCCGGGACAGAATACGAGCAGTACTTC; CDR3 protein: CASSPGTEYEQYF
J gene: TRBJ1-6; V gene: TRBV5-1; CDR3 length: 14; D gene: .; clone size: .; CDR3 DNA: TGCGCCAGCAGCTTGGGTAGTGGGAGTTCACCCCTCCACTTT; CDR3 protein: CASSLGSGSSPLHF
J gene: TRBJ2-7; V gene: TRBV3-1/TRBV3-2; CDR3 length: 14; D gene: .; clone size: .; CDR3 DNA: TGTGCCAGCAGCCAACAGGGGCAGTCCTACGAGCAGTACTTC; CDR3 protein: CASSQQGQSYEQYF
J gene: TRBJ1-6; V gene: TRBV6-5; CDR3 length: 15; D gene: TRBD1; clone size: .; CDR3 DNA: TGTGCCAGCAGTTACTCACAGGGGATTAATTCACCCCTCCACTTT; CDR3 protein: CASSYSQGINSPLHF
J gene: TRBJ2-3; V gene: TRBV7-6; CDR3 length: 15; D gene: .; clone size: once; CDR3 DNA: TGTGCCAGCAGCTTAGTGGGGCAGGGGTCAGATACGCAGTATTTT; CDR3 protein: CASSLVGQGSDTQYF
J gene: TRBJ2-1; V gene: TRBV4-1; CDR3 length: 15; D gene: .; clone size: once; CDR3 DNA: TGCGCCAGCAGCACACGCGGGCACTGGGACAATGAGCAGTTCTTC; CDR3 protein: CASSTRGHWDNEQFF
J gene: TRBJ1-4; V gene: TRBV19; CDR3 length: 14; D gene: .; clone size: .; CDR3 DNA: TGTGCCAGTACTCGGAGGGGCTCCCTTGAAAAACTGTTTTTT; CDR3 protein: CASTRRGSLEKLFF
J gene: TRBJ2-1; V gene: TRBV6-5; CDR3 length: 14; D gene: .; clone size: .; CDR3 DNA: TGTGCCAGCAGATTCGACATGAACTACAATGAGCAGTTCTTC; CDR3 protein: CASRFDMNYNEQFF
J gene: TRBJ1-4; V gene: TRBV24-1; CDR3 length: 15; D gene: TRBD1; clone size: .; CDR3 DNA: TGTGCCACCAGTGACAACAGGGGATCGGGTGAAAAACTGTTTTTT; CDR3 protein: CATSDNRGSGEKLFF
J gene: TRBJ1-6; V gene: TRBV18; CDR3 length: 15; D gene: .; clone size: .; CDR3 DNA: TGTGCCAGCTCACCATCCACAGGGACGAATTCACCCCTCCACTTT; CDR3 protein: CASSPSTGTNSPLHF
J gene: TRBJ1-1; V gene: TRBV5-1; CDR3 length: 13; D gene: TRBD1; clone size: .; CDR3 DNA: TGCGCCAGCACCTTAACAGGGGGAACTGAAGCTTTCTTT; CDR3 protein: CASTLTGGTEAFF
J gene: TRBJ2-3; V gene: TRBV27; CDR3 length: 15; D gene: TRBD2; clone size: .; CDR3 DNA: TGTGCCAGCAGTTTCGGCGGGGGTGACACAGATACGCAGTATTTT; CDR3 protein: CASSFGGGDTDTQYF
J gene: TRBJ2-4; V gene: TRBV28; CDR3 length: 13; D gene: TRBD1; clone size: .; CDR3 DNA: TGTGCCAGCACCAGTGGGGACAGGAACATTCAGTACTTC; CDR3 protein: CASTSGDRNIQYF
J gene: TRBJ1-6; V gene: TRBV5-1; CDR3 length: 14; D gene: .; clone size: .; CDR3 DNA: TGCGCCAGCAGCATACAGGTAGGGGCTTCACCCCTCCACTTT; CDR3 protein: CASSIQVGASPLHF
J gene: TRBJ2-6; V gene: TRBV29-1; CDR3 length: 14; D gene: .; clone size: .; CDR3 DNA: TGCAGCGTCGAACAGGGTTCAGGGGCCAACGTCCTGACTTTC; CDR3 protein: CSVEQGSGANVLTF
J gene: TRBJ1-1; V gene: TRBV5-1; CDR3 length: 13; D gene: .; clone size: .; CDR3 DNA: TGCGCCAGCAGAGAACAGGGAAACACTGAAGCTTTCTTT; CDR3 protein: CASREQGNTEAFF
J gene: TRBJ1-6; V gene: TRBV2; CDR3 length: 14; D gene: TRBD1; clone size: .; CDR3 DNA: TGTGCCAGCAGTTGGGACAGGTCTAATTCACCCCTCCACTTT; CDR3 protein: CASSWDRSNSPLHF
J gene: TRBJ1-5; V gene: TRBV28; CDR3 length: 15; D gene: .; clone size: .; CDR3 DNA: TGTGCCAGCAGTTTGGAGGGTAGGGGCAATCAGCCCCAGCATTTT; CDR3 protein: CASSLEGRGNQPQHF
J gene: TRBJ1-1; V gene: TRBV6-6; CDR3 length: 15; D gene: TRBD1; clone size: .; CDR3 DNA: TGTGCCAGCAGTTACGCAGGTCAAGACAGGGCTCAAGCTTTCTTT; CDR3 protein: CASSYAGQDRAQAFF
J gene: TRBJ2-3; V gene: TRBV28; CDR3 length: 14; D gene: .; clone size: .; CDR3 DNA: TGTGCCAGCGCGCTGAGGGTGGACACAGATACGCAGTATTTT; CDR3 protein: CASALRVDTDTQYF
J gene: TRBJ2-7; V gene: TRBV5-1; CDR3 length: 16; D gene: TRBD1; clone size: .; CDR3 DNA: TGCGCCAGCAGCTTGTCGGGCAGGGGGACGATTAACGAGCAGTACTTC; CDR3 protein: CASSLSGRGTINEQYF
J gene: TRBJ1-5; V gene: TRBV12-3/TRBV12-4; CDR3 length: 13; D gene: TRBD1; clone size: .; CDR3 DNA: TGTGCCAGCAGTCTCCGGGACAGCATGCTTCAGCATTTT; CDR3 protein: CASSLRDSMLQHF
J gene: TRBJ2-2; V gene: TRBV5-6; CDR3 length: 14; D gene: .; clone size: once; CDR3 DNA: TGTGCCAGCAGCTTGCAGGCTGGCACCGGGGAGCTGTTTTTT; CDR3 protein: CASSLQAGTGELFF
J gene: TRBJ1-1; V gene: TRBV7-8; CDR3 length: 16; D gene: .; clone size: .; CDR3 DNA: TGTGCCAGCAGCGCACTCACCAGGGAGGGGAACACTGAAGCTTTCTTT; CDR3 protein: CASSALTREGNTEAFF
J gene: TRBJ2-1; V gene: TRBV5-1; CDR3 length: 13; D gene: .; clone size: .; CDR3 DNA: TGCGCCAGCTCCAAGAGCCAGGGCAATGAGCAGTTCTTC; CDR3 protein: CASSKSQGNEQFF
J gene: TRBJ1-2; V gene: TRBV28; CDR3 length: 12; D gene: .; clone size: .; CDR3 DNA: TGTGCCAGCAGTTTTACTAACTATGGCTACACCTTC; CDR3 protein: CASSFTNYGYTF
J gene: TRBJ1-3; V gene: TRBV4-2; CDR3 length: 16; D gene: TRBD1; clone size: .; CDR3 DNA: TGTGCCAGCAGCCAAACGAAGGGGGCTGGAGGAAACACCATATATTTT; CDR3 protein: CASSQTKGAGGNTIYF